These 23 T cell receptor beta chains originate from one sample sequenced in a study of cytomegalovirus exposure and HLA in healthy donors. Use of 60 Vbeta and 13 Jbeta primers characterized the PCR. Sequenced by immunoSEQ multiplex PCR; TCRdb stores in-frame clones only, minus some. The sample yields 170,000 or so clones, over 70% seen once. Sample: PBMCs. These TCRs come from a woman aged 55-70 years in good health and CMV-seropositive.

The chain combines TRBV6-5 with TRBJ2-7; D is ambiguous. In germline, CDR1 is MNHEY, CDR2 SVGAGI. The CDR3 length is 15 residues. Trimming removed 0 bases from V and 2 bases from J, with 11 bases in between. The CDR3 DNA sequence: TGTGCCAGCAGTTACTCGAGCGCGTTCCCCTACGAGCAGTACTTC. It yields the protein CASSYSSAFPYEQYF.

The count of this clone is one. The rearrangement joins TRBV19 to TRBJ1-5; TRBD1 is a possible D gene (5 bases). The CDR3 covers 16 residues. V was trimmed by 5 bases and J by 2 bases, leaving 16 bases between them. CDR1 and CDR2 from the germline V gene are LNHDA and SQIVND (reference sequence). The chain's CDR3 is CASSPTRSTGNQPQHF. The CDR3 nucleotides are TGTGCCAGTAGTCCTACCCGTTCGACAGGCAATCAGCCCCAGCATTTT.

This clone was detected only once. The chain joins TRBV15 to TRBJ2-7, with D perhaps TRBD2 (6 bases). Per the germline V gene, CDR1 is LNHNV and CDR2 is YYDKDF (reference sequence). This CDR3 spans 15 amino acids. V dropped 8 bases and J dropped 1 base, with 18 bases sitting between them. The CDR3 reads CATQTGLDRSYEQYF. As DNA, the CDR3 is TGTGCCACCCAAACGGGACTCGACAGATCCTACGAGCAGTACTTC.

This rearrangement joins TRBV7-2 to TRBJ2-2; TRBD1 agrees at 7 bases. Per germline, CDR1 SGHTA and CDR2 FQGNSA. V dropped 0 bases and J dropped 5; count of bases not matched to a gene: 0. This CDR3 is 14 amino acids long. The DNA for the CDR3 is TGTGCCAGCAGCTTAGCCAGGGGGACCGGGGAGCTGTTTTTT. This codes for CASSLARGTGELFF.

This clone was seen more than once but under ten times. The genes are TRBV5-1 and TRBJ2-5; D not certain. Trimming pared 0 bases from V and 5 bases from J, leaving 14 bases between. Per germline, CDR1 SGHRS and CDR2 YFSETQ. This CDR3 has 15 residues. The CDR3: CASSLGPSRRETQYF. Written as DNA, the CDR3 is TGCGCCAGCAGCTTGGGGCCGTCCCGGCGGGAGACCCAGTACTTC.

This sequence joins TRBV5-1 and TRBJ1-2, with D hard to call. The CDR3 is 14 amino acids. V was pared by 0 bases and J by 4 bases, with 10 bases between. The germline gives CDR1 SGHRS, CDR2 YFSETQ. The CDR3 here is CASSLERASYGYTF. As DNA, the CDR3 is TGCGCCAGCAGCTTGGAGAGGGCTTCCTATGGCTACACCTTC.

This clone has only a few counts. V and J are TRBV5-1 and TRBJ1-1; D gene unclear. V gave up 1 base and J gave up 5 bases, with 9 bases separating them. The germline gives CDR1 SGHRS, CDR2 YFSETQ. The CDR3 loop spans 13 amino acids. The CDR3 bases are TGCGCCAGCAGCTTGCACAGAGGGACTGAAGCTTTCTTT. Translating gives CASSLHRGTEAFF. Supplemented by reference TRBV5-1 and TRBJ1-1, the full variable domain reads KAGVTQTPRYLIKTRGQQVTLSCSPISGHRSVSWYQQTPGQGLQFLFEYFSETQRNKGNFPGRFSGRQFSNSRSEMNVSTLELGDSALYLCASSLHRGTEAFFGQGTRLTVV.

V usage is TRBV28 and J usage is TRBJ1-5; TRBD1 matches at 9 bases. V shed 10 bases and J 6 bases; nucleotides not matched to a gene: 4. Germline CDR1 MDHEN, CDR2 SYDVKM. The CDR3 covers 12 residues. The CDR3 region is CATGTGTQPQHF. In DNA, the CDR3 is TGTGCCACCGGGACAGGGACTCAGCCCCAGCATTTT.

The chain is built from TRBV7-2 and TRBJ1-6; no reliable D call. The CDR3 sequence is 15 residues long. V lost 4 bases to trimming and J lost 6 bases, with 13 bases between them. Looked up from germline, CDR1 is SGHTA and CDR2 is FQGNSA. The CDR3 is CASSSLAALNSPLHF. In DNA, the CDR3 is TGTGCCAGCAGCTCCCTAGCAGCCCTTAATTCACCCCTCCACTTT.

The chain couples TRBV2 to TRBJ1-5, with D perhaps TRBD1 (5 bases). This CDR3 is built from 15 residues. The V end was cut by 1 base, the J end by 4 bases, with 11 bases between. Germline V gives CDR1 SNHLY, CDR2 FYNNEI. CDR3 sequence reads: CASSEVGVGNQPQHF. CDR3 sequence (DNA): TGTGCCAGCAGTGAAGTAGGGGTAGGGAATCAGCCCCAGCATTTT.

The rearrangement links TRBV15 to TRBJ2-7; TRBD2 might be the D (7 bases). Germline V gene lookup returns CDR1 LNHNV and CDR2 YYDKDF (reference sequence). The CDR3 runs to 14 residues. The germline V and J ends were trimmed by 5 bases and 6 bases, with 17 bases remaining between them. CDR3 in DNA: TGTGCCACCAGCCAGCGGGACATTTGGGTCGAGCAGTACTTC. Translating gives CATSQRDIWVEQYF.

The chain uses TRBV28 and TRBJ1-2; 8 bases agree with TRBD1. CDR3 length: 13 amino acids. The germline gives CDR1 MDHEN, CDR2 SYDVKM. V dropped 6 bases and J dropped 8; count of bases not matched to a gene: 8. CDR3 DNA sequence: TGTGCCAGCAGCCCGGACAGGGTTACGGGCTACACCTTC. This sequence encodes CASSPDRVTGYTF.

The CDR3 nucleotides are TGTGCCAGCAGCCGTGGGACAGGGTTAACCGGGGAGCTGTTTTTT. It codes for CASSRGTGLTGELFF. The rearrangement links TRBV7-9 to TRBJ2-2; TRBD1 matches at 9 bases. The CDR3 spans 15 residues. Trimming removed 5 bases from V and 5 bases from J; junction bases left unmatched: 6. Per the germline V gene, CDR1 is SEHNR and CDR2 is FQNEAQ (reference sequence).

The chain couples TRBV5-1 to TRBJ2-5, with D possibly TRBD2 on 5 matching bases. Trimming stripped 1 base from V and 6 bases from J, with 13 bases between. The CDR3 runs to 14 residues. Germline V CDR1 and CDR2: SGHRS, YFSETQ. The DNA of the CDR3 is TGCGCCAGCAGCTTGCGGCGGGCCGGGCAGACCCAGTACTTC. It translates to CASSLRRAGQTQYF.

Regarding this clone: Distinct nucleotide sequences in the sample also encode this CDR3. This rearrangement joins TRBV28 to TRBJ1-5; D unresolved. This CDR3 comprises 13 residues. Germline CDR1 is MDHEN and CDR2 is SYDVKM. V lost 6 bases and J 1 base, leaving 7 bases between the germline ends. CDR3: CASRAPSNQPQHF. The CDR3 DNA reads as TGTGCCAGCAGGGCACCGAGCAATCAGCCCCAGCATTTT. Full variable domain (remainder filled in from reference TRBV28 and TRBJ1-5): DVKVTQSSRYLVKRTGEKVFLECVQDMDHENMFWYRQDPGLGLRLIYFSYDVKMKEKGDIPEGYSVSREKKERFSLILESASTNQTSMYLCASRAPSNQPQHFGDGTRLSIL.

This clone was recorded a few times. The chain has TRBV28 and TRBJ2-7; 7 bases map to TRBD2. V shed 6 bases, J shed 1 base, and the junction held 6 bases outside the gene matches. Germline CDR1 and CDR2: MDHEN and SYDVKM. This CDR3 comprises 14 residues. CDR3 amino acids: CASRIRLASYEQYF. DNA for the CDR3: TGTGCCAGCAGGATTCGACTAGCATCCTACGAGCAGTACTTC. The full variable domain, in which reference TRBV28 and TRBJ2-7 provide the parts outside the CDR3, is DVKVTQSSRYLVKRTGEKVFLECVQDMDHENMFWYRQDPGLGLRLIYFSYDVKMKEKGDIPEGYSVSREKKERFSLILESASTNQTSMYLCASRIRLASYEQYFGPGTRLTVT.

This clone came up once. The chain carries TRBV5-4 and TRBJ1-1; D remains ambiguous. V shed 0 bases and J shed 0 bases, with 6 bases lying between them. The CDR3 sequence is 14 residues long. The V gene's germline CDR1 is SGHNT and CDR2 YYREEE (reference sequence). The CDR3 here is CASSLGHMNTEAFF. CDR3 DNA: TGTGCCAGCAGCTTGGGACACATGAACACTGAAGCTTTCTTT.

The genes are TRBV28 and TRBJ2-5; no clear D gene. The J call may not be correct, given that the DNA end is closer to TRBJ2-7. There are 15 residues in the CDR3. The germline V gene encodes CDR1 MDHEN and CDR2 SYDVKM. The CDR3 coding sequence is TGTGCCAGCAGTTACCCCCTAGGAACTTCCTACGAGCAGTACTTC. Translating gives CASSYPLGTSYEQYF.

This chain connects TRBV28 to TRBJ2-1, with a tentative D call TRBD2 (6 bases). V was shortened by 7 bases and J by 0 bases, with 16 bases between the two germline ends. The CDR3 sequence is 16 residues long. The germline CDR1 and CDR2 sequences are MDHEN and SYDVKM. CDR3 residues: CASTTPPGSSYNEQFF. The CDR3 DNA is TGTGCCAGCACCACCCCCCCCGGGAGCTCCTACAATGAGCAGTTCTTC.

The chain couples TRBV5-4 to TRBJ2-3; 11 bases map to TRBD2. Germline values: CDR1 SGHNT, CDR2 YYREEE (reference sequence). This CDR3 spans 17 amino acids. After removal of 2 bases from V and 3 bases from J, the junction contained 8 bases not matched to a gene. CDR3 DNA: TGTGCCAGCAGCTTCTCTCTAGCGGGGGGCGGGACAGATACGCAGTATTTT. It encodes CASSFSLAGGGTDTQYF.

Only one count was recorded for this clone. The chain is built from TRBV7-9 and TRBJ1-1; D ambiguous. The CDR3 is made up of 13 amino acids. The V gene's germline CDR1 is SEHNR and CDR2 FQNEAQ (reference sequence). The ends were cut back, 1 base at V and 1 base at J, with 4 bases in the middle. DNA of the CDR3: TGTGCCAGCAGCTTAGTACAGAACACTGAAGCTTTCTTT. It specifies CASSLVQNTEAFF.

This clone appeared a few times. J is TRBJ2-4 and V is TRBV7-2, with a possible D match to TRBD1 (5 bases). The CDR3 contains 16 residues. CDR1 and CDR2 from the germline V gene are SGHTA and FQGNSA. Between the trimmed V and J ends, which lost 4 bases and 0 bases, there was a span of 13 bases. The CDR3 reads CASSSVQVLAKNIQYF. CDR3 bases: TGTGCCAGCAGCTCAGTACAGGTTTTAGCCAAAAACATTCAGTACTTC.

V is TRBV7-3 and J is TRBJ2-2; 12 bases agree with TRBD2. CDR3 length equals 19 residues. Trimming at V came to 0 bases and at J to 5 bases, leaving 10 bases not matched to a gene. CDR1 and CDR2 from the germline V gene are SGHTA and FQGTGA. CDR3 bases: TGTGCCAGCAGCTTAACGGTGACTACGACTAGCGGGAGAACCGGGGAGCTGTTTTTT. This encodes CASSLTVTTTSGRTGELFF.